The present TCR beta chain was sequenced within a study of neurological immune-mediated disorders. Study-level findings and limits: Patients with HTLV-1-associated myelopathy had the highest level of TCR clonal expansion, whereas patients with multiple sclerosis had the lowest level, falling beneath the level found in healthy controls.

The CDR3 has 14 residues. Germline-derived CDR1 and CDR2 are SQVTM and ANQGSEA. V trimming: 8 bases; J trimming: 0 bases; junction bases outside the gene matches: 8. Time point: longitudinal time-point 2. This clonotype was seen ten or more times. What it binds is unknown. Using its own MiXCR run on the 5' RACE reads, TCRdb lists one record per CDR3 protein. The sample records some 60,000 distinct CDR3 sequences, roughly 10% being singletons. The chain links TRBV29-1 to TRBJ1-1; the match to TRBD1 covers 8 bases. This receptor was identified in a man in his thirties or forties in good health. Sequencing was carried out using PBMCs. The CDR3 region is CSFSRGLVNTEAFF. CDR3 coding DNA: TGCAGCTTCTCCAGGGGGCTGGTGAACACTGAAGCTTTCTTT.